This is a list of T cell receptor beta chains from one sample in a study of shared clonotypes between healthy human individuals. Method: immunoSEQ multiplex PCR; TCRdb's copy keeps in-frame clones and lacks some. The sample carries hundreds of thousands of clones, approximately 90% recorded once. The sequenced material came from naive CD8+ T cells sorted from blood. The receptors come from a man under 40 in good health. The CDR3 runs from the conserved cysteine through the conserved F or W. A D gene is named only where the DNA matches it firmly. Some rows mark clone size as missing; the rest say once, few, many or name a class of expanded clone.

clone_size: once
j_call: TRBJ2-3
v_call: TRBV5-4
d_call: -
cdr3_nt: TGTGCCAGCAACGAGGGTTCGACAGTAAATACGCAGTATTTT
cdr3_aa: CASNEGSTVNTQYF

clone_size: -
j_call: TRBJ2-1
v_call: TRBV19
d_call: -
cdr3_nt: TGTGCCAGTAGTATAATCGGGACACAATACAATGAGCAGTTCTTC
cdr3_aa: CASSIIGTQYNEQFF

clone_size: -
j_call: TRBJ2-1
v_call: TRBV6-4
d_call: -
cdr3_nt: TGTGCCAGCAGTGACGCATCGGGGCTAGCAGACTTCAATGAGCAGTTCTTC
cdr3_aa: CASSDASGLADFNEQFF

clone_size: -
j_call: TRBJ2-3
v_call: TRBV4-3
d_call: -
cdr3_nt: TGCGCCAGCAGCCAAGATAGGATAGGGGGAAGGTTCGCAGATACGCAGTATTTT
cdr3_aa: CASSQDRIGGRFADTQYF

clone_size: -
j_call: TRBJ2-5
v_call: TRBV4-1
d_call: TRBD2
cdr3_nt: TGCGCCAGCAGTCCTATCGAGGGACTAGCGGGAAGAGAGACCCAGTACTTC
cdr3_aa: CASSPIEGLAGRETQYF

clone_size: -
j_call: TRBJ2-2
v_call: TRBV27
d_call: -
cdr3_nt: TGTGCCAGCTTTCGCCAGGGATCGGGCACCGGGGAGCTGTTTTTT
cdr3_aa: CASFRQGSGTGELFF

clone_size: -
j_call: TRBJ2-7
v_call: TRBV27
d_call: -
cdr3_nt: TGTGCCAGCAGTTTATTGGGCAATTACGAGCAGTACTTC
cdr3_aa: CASSLLGNYEQYF

clone_size: -
j_call: TRBJ2-3
v_call: TRBV9
d_call: -
cdr3_nt: TGTGCCAGCAGCGTTTATCGATCTCCCACAGATACGCAGTATTTT
cdr3_aa: CASSVYRSPTDTQYF

clone_size: once
j_call: TRBJ2-3
v_call: TRBV6-1
d_call: -
cdr3_nt: TGTGCCAGCAGTGAAGCTGGGCCAATCATGGATACGCAGTATTTT
cdr3_aa: CASSEAGPIMDTQYF

clone_size: -
j_call: TRBJ1-1
v_call: TRBV10-3
d_call: -
cdr3_nt: TGTGCCATCAATTCAGGGGTGAACACTGAAGCTTTCTTT
cdr3_aa: CAINSGVNTEAFF

clone_size: -
j_call: TRBJ2-2
v_call: TRBV11-3
d_call: -
cdr3_nt: TGTGCCAGCAGCTTAGTGGGAAGGGAGCTGTTTTTT
cdr3_aa: CASSLVGRELFF

clone_size: -
j_call: TRBJ2-7
v_call: TRBV6-1
d_call: TRBD1
cdr3_nt: TGTGCCGGGGGACAGGGTTACTACGAGCAGTACTTC
cdr3_aa: CAGGQGYYEQYF

clone_size: -
j_call: TRBJ2-2
v_call: TRBV7-2
d_call: TRBD2
cdr3_nt: TGTGCCAGCAGCTTAGTCGGGGGGGCCGCCGGGGAGCTGTTTTTT
cdr3_aa: CASSLVGGAAGELFF

clone_size: -
j_call: TRBJ2-1
v_call: TRBV11-2
d_call: TRBD2
cdr3_nt: TGTGCCAGCAGCCCGACAGGACTAGCAGAGCAGTTCTTC
cdr3_aa: CASSPTGLAEQFF

clone_size: -
j_call: TRBJ2-3
v_call: TRBV21-1
d_call: -
cdr3_nt: TGTGCCAGCAGCTTCCCGCCCGACAGGGTTAGGCTCAACAATACGCAGTATTTT
cdr3_aa: CASSFPPDRVRLNNTQYF

clone_size: -
j_call: TRBJ2-7
v_call: TRBV13
d_call: -
cdr3_nt: TGTGCCAGCAGCCCAAGGCCCGGAGGGGTCGAGCAGTACTTC
cdr3_aa: CASSPRPGGVEQYF

clone_size: -
j_call: TRBJ1-3
v_call: TRBV28
d_call: -
cdr3_nt: TGTGCCAGCAAAGGACACTCTGGAAACACCATATATTTT
cdr3_aa: CASKGHSGNTIYF

clone_size: -
j_call: TRBJ2-7
v_call: TRBV6-6
d_call: TRBD1
cdr3_nt: TGTGCCAGCAGTTACTCGAATCAGGGGGCCTACGAGCAGTACTTC
cdr3_aa: CASSYSNQGAYEQYF

clone_size: -
j_call: TRBJ2-7
v_call: TRBV5-1
d_call: TRBD2
cdr3_nt: TGCGCCAGCAGCTCCGTTACTAGCGGGAGTTACGAGCAGTACTTC
cdr3_aa: CASSSVTSGSYEQYF

clone_size: -
j_call: TRBJ2-7
v_call: TRBV15
d_call: TRBD2
cdr3_nt: TGTGCCACCAGCAGAGATGTACTAGCGCCTCCGCCGGAGCAGTACTTC
cdr3_aa: CATSRDVLAPPPEQYF

clone_size: -
j_call: TRBJ2-7
v_call: TRBV13
d_call: TRBD2
cdr3_nt: TGTGCCAGCAGCGAAGAACTAGCGGGAGACTACGAGCAGTACTTC
cdr3_aa: CASSEELAGDYEQYF

clone_size: -
j_call: TRBJ2-7
v_call: TRBV29-1
d_call: TRBD2
cdr3_nt: TGCAGCGCCCATGATCATACTAGCGGGAGGGGATCCTACGAGCAGTACTTC
cdr3_aa: CSAHDHTSGRGSYEQYF

clone_size: once
j_call: TRBJ1-1
v_call: TRBV7-2
d_call: -
cdr3_nt: TGTGCCAGCAGCCCCGGATGGAACACTGAAGCTTTCTTT
cdr3_aa: CASSPGWNTEAFF

clone_size: -
j_call: TRBJ2-1
v_call: TRBV5-6
d_call: TRBD2
cdr3_nt: TGTGCCAGCAGCACAAATAGCGGGAGAGGTGTCTACAATGAGCAGTTCTTC
cdr3_aa: CASSTNSGRGVYNEQFF

clone_size: -
j_call: TRBJ2-3
v_call: TRBV27
d_call: -
cdr3_nt: TGTGCCAGCGGAATCGGGGTCCCACGACCAGATACGCAGTATTTT
cdr3_aa: CASGIGVPRPDTQYF

clone_size: once
j_call: TRBJ2-2
v_call: TRBV9
d_call: -
cdr3_nt: TGTGCCAGCAGCGTACCCTCAGACAGTTCGAACACCGGGGAGCTGTTTTTT
cdr3_aa: CASSVPSDSSNTGELFF

clone_size: -
j_call: TRBJ1-5
v_call: TRBV7-6
d_call: -
cdr3_nt: TGTGCCAGCAGCTTAAAAAAAGGGGGGTTACAGCCCCAGCATTTT
cdr3_aa: CASSLKKGGLQPQHF

clone_size: -
j_call: TRBJ2-7
v_call: TRBV29-1
d_call: -
cdr3_nt: TGCAGCGTTGTTCCGGTGAGGGGCTCCTACGAGCAGTACTTC
cdr3_aa: CSVVPVRGSYEQYF

clone_size: -
j_call: TRBJ2-7
v_call: TRBV27
d_call: -
cdr3_nt: TGTGCCAGCAGTTTCACGGGGGCTGCCTACGAGCAGTACTTC
cdr3_aa: CASSFTGAAYEQYF

clone_size: -
j_call: TRBJ2-3
v_call: TRBV7-2
d_call: -
cdr3_nt: TGTGCCAGCAGCTACATAGGGCCCACAGATACGCAGTATTTT
cdr3_aa: CASSYIGPTDTQYF

clone_size: -
j_call: TRBJ2-1
v_call: TRBV7-9
d_call: TRBD2
cdr3_nt: TGTGCCAGCAGCCCACTAGCGGGACTTGAGCAGTTCTTC
cdr3_aa: CASSPLAGLEQFF

clone_size: -
j_call: TRBJ2-1
v_call: TRBV28
d_call: TRBD1
cdr3_nt: TGTGCCAGCAGCAACAGGGGCTCGACTTACAATGAGCAGTTCTTC
cdr3_aa: CASSNRGSTYNEQFF